These 13 T cell receptor beta chains were sequenced from one sample in a study of cytomegalovirus exposure and HLA in healthy donors. The protocol was immunoSEQ multiplex PCR, while the TCRdb copy is restricted to in-frame clones and leaves out a portion. This sample yields about 130,000 clones, of which around 89% are seen a single time; roughly 6.7% belongs to the top ten. Sequenced sample: PBMCs. These receptors originate from a woman aged 25-40 years in good health and CMV-seropositive.

This sequence joins TRBV7-7 and TRBJ1-3, with no clear D. Germline CDR1 SSHAT, CDR2 FNYEAQ (reference sequence). This CDR3 region has 13 residues. V was cut by 5 bases and J by 3 bases, with 8 bases left in between. CDR3 loop: CASSPGVGNTIYF. The CDR3 nucleotides are TGTGCCAGCAGCCCGGGAGTTGGAAACACCATATATTTT.

The chain combines TRBV13 with TRBJ2-2, with 13 bases identical to TRBD2. From germline, CDR1 is PRHDT and CDR2 FYEKMQ (reference sequence). V trimming: 5 bases; J trimming: 4 bases; junction bases outside the gene matches: 7. This CDR3 has 17 residues. This CDR3 is CASSPGLAGVRTGELFF. Here the CDR3 DNA reads TGTGCCAGCAGCCCTGGACTAGCGGGAGTGCGCACCGGGGAGCTGTTTTTT.

The V call is TRBV5-1, the J call TRBJ2-5; a possible D gene is TRBD1 (6 bases). V was pared by 4 bases and J by 1 base, with 14 bases between. The CDR3 is made up of 15 amino acids. Germline values: CDR1 SGHRS, CDR2 YFSETQ. CDR3 region: CASSRVGTPQETQYF. The CDR3 DNA sequence: TGCGCCAGCAGCCGTGTTGGGACACCCCAAGAGACCCAGTACTTC.

The gene calls are TRBV18 and TRBJ2-2; no definite D call. The V gene lost 4 bases and the J gene lost 0 bases, with 6 bases spanning the gap. The germline CDR1 and CDR2 sequences are KGHSH and LQKENI. The CDR3 has 14 residues. DNA of the CDR3: TGTGCCAGCTCACTTAATACGAACACCGGGGAGCTGTTTTTT. Translated, it gives CASSLNTNTGELFF.

V is TRBV27 and J is TRBJ2-7; TRBD1 matches at 10 bases. The CDR3 has 13 amino acids. The V and J ends lost 5 bases and 7 bases, in that order; junction bases with no gene match: 5. Germline CDR1 MNHEY, CDR2 SMNVEV (reference sequence). DNA of the CDR3: TGTGCCAGCAGTCTGACAGGGGGCGTTGAGCAGTACTTC. As protein: CASSLTGGVEQYF.

This sequence joins TRBV29-1 and TRBJ1-2; a possible D gene is TRBD1 (5 bases). Trimming removed 4 bases at V and 8 bases at J, with 14 bases between. The CDR3 runs to 12 residues. CDR1 is SQVTM and CDR2 is ANQGSEA in the germline V gene. CDR3 coding DNA: TGCAGCGTTGGGACCACAGGAGTCGGCTACACCTTC. Translation: CSVGTTGVGYTF.

This clone was picked up one time. The chain recombines TRBV18 with TRBJ2-2; 7 bases line up with TRBD1. V dropped 6 bases and J dropped 6; count of bases not matched to a gene: 13. CDR1 KGHSH and CDR2 LQKENI come from the germline V gene. The CDR3 consists of 16 residues. This chain's CDR3 is CASSLSRQGGPGELFF. CDR3 coding DNA: TGTGCCAGCTCCCTCTCGAGACAGGGTGGACCCGGGGAGCTGTTTTTT.

This chain joins TRBV6-1 and TRBJ2-1; 11 nucleotides align to TRBD2. Trimming cost V 4 bases and J 7 bases; bases outside gene matches: 6. Germline CDR1 MNHNS, CDR2 SASEGT. This CDR3 has 15 residues. In nucleotides, the CDR3 is TGTGCCAGCAGTGGGACTAGCGGGCCCGGGAATGAGCAGTTCTTC. It yields the protein CASSGTSGPGNEQFF.

The rearrangement uses TRBV4-2 and TRBJ1-2, with 7 bases lining up with TRBD1. The J segment lost 6 bases and the V segment lost 0 bases, leaving 7 bases of the junction unmatched. The CDR3 runs to 15 residues. Germline lookup yields CDR1 LGHNA and CDR2 YNFKEQ. CDR3 loop: CASSQERGQPDGYTF. In DNA form, the CDR3 reads TGTGCCAGCAGCCAAGAAAGGGGACAGCCGGATGGCTACACCTTC.

The rearrangement uses TRBV7-2 and TRBJ2-5; 11 bases match TRBD2. With 4 bases clipped from V and 4 bases from J, the junction kept 14 bases outside the gene matches. From germline, CDR1 is SGHTA and CDR2 FQGNSA. This CDR3 has 18 residues. Here the CDR3 reads CASSSGLAEGETPETQYF. The CDR3 DNA follows: TGTGCCAGCAGCTCGGGACTAGCGGAGGGAGAGACTCCAGAGACCCAGTACTTC. The whole variable domain, filled in from reference TRBV7-2 and TRBJ2-5, reads GAGVSQSPSNKVTEKGKDVELRCDPISGHTALYWYRQSLGQGLEFLIYFQGNSAPDKSGLPSDRFSAERTGGSVSTLTIQRTQQEDSAVYLCASSSGLAEGETPETQYFGPGTRLLVL.

The chain links TRBV27 to TRBJ2-5, with 9 bases that match TRBD2. Germline CDR1 and CDR2: MNHEY and SMNVEV (reference sequence). This CDR3 spans 14 amino acids. V lost 7 bases to trimming and J lost 4 bases; unmatched junction nucleotides: 7. CDR3 nucleotide sequence: TGTGCCAGCAAAGGCGGGGGGGTTGGAGAGACCCAGTACTTC. Amino acids: CASKGGGVGETQYF.

The rearrangement joins TRBV27 to TRBJ2-5, with D perhaps matching TRBD1 (5 bases). Deletions cut 7 bases from V and 1 base from J, with 16 bases between. The CDR3 is made up of 15 amino acids. Germline V gene data show CDR1 as MNHEY and CDR2 as SMNVEV (reference sequence). As DNA, the CDR3 is TGTGCCAGCAAACAATTAGGGGCTGCCCAAGAGACCCAGTACTTC. Its protein product is CASKQLGAAQETQYF.

CDR3 bases: TGTGCCAGCAGCTTGGGCAGAAACAATGAGCAGTTCTTC. Residues: CASSLGRNNEQFF. V and J are TRBV7-2 and TRBJ2-1; no reliable D call. The V end lost 3 bases, the J end lost 5 bases, and 8 bases lay between the germline ends. This CDR3 spans 13 amino acids. Germline V CDR1 and CDR2: SGHTA, FQGNSA.